One TCR beta chain is described in this entry. The clone's antigen remains unknown. No much larger clone exists at a distance of one base, and base qualities are not known. RNA was extracted with the RNeasy kit and about 0.5 to 1 ug was reverse transcribed using random hexamers. The immunoSEQ multiplex PCR assay, covering 54 Vbeta and 13 Jbeta segments, was used to amplify TCR beta CDR3 regions. PCR amplification bias was corrected by using a synthetic template baseline for primer optimization and computational correction. Per the original workflow: Only productive sequences were kept, with reads annotated to V, D and J genes according to IMGT and analyzed in immunoSEQ Analyzer. Clonality was calculated as one minus the Shannon entropy normalized by log2 of the number of productive unique sequences. For each patient and control, public and private clones were evaluated within the 100 most prevalent clones. A clone was defined as Susac-specific if it was absent from the healthy and MS cohorts, from some 1,100 published viral clones and from other ImmuneACCESS disease sequences. TCRdb applied fastp at Q25 and MiXCR to the public reads, then kept only in-frame beta chains. Each entry merges the rows of one CDR3 protein and shows their most common DNA and genes. TCRdb, not the original authors, processed these V and J calls. This sample holds about 200,000 distinct CDR3 sequences; roughly 95% were observed only once. The ten most abundant clones make up 0.093% of the sample.

From the cysteine through the phenylalanine, the CDR3 covers 13 amino acids. CDR3 DNA only is kept here, 39 bases in frame from base 1. V lost 5 bases and J lost 2 bases; the stretch between them is 8 bases long. The CDR1 and CDR2 encoded by the germline V gene are SGHTA and FQGTGA. This record comes from a study of CD8 T cells in Susac syndrome (dated by TCRdb to the late 2010s). Turning to the overall study: Repertoire sequencing was used to test whether CD8+ T cell activation and differentiation in Susac syndrome was antigen driven.

Findings and caveats that apply to the study as a whole: The number of individuals in the TCR sequencing and HLA analysis was recognized as being relatively small.

Peripheral blood CD8+ and CD4+ T cells from healthy donors, Susac syndrome patients and multiple sclerosis patients were profiled using high-throughput TCR beta sequencing. The multiple sclerosis controls were treatment-naive patients whose relapsing-remitting disease, either stable or active, fulfilled the revised McDonald criteria. Bulk CD8+ and CD4+ T cells were purified magnetically by negative isolation, whereas CD8+ TEMRA cells were enriched by FACS. Blood was drawn into EDTA tubes, processed within 24 hours, and PBMCs were isolated by density gradient centrifugation. PBMCs intended for TCR sequencing were frozen in liquid nitrogen and were later thawed in a 37 degrees C water bath. The sorted or isolated CD4+, CD8+ and CD8+ TEMRA cells had a purity of 90% or higher.

Sequencing used CD4+ T cells from PBMCs. This receptor was identified in a human donor with multiple sclerosis. This chain is built from TRBV7-3 and TRBJ2-3; the D gene cannot be resolved reliably. The nucleotides read TGTGCCAGCAGCCCCGAGATCACAGATACGCAGTATTTT. Translated, this gives CASSPEITDTQYF. Extended through the reference TRBV7-3 and TRBJ2-3 proteins, this CDR3 yields the full variable domain: GAGVSQTPSNKVTEKGKYVELRCDPISGHTALYWYRQSLGQGPEFLIYFQGTGAADDSGLPNDRFFAVRPEGSVSTLKIQRTERGDSAVYLCASSPEITDTQYFGPGTRLTVL.